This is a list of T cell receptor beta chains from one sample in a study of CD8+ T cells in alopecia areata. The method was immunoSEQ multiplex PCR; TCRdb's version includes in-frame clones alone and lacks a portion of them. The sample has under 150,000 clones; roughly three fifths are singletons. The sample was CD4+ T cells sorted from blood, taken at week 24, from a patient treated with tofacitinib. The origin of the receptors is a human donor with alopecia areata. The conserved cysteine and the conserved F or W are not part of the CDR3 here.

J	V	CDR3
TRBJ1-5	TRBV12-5	ASGTGGNQPQH
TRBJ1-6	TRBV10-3	AIRPGYENSPLH
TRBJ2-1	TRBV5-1	ASSDGQGLSYNEQF
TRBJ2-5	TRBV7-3	ASALGGLPETQY
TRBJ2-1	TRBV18	ASSPAGRTYNEQF
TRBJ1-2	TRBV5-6	ASSLAGGMDGYT
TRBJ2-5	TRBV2	ASSDREETQY
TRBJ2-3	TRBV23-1	ASSQSGTSATHGTDTQY
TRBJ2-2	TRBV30	AWTSAGRGELF
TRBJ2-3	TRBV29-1	SVFLHTQY
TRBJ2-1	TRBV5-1	ASSGVAGADEQF
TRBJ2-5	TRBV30	AWSVGQTETQY
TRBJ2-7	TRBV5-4	ASSLSNREQY
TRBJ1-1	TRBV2	ASSEQEVTEAF